This T cell receptor (beta chain) was sequenced for a study of response to subunit inactivated influenza vaccine (dated by TCRdb to 2016 to 2019). Notes on the research overall: Deep quantitative profiling of the T cell receptor repertoire was used in the study to follow responses to a trivalent subunit inactivated influenza vaccine. Broader findings and caveats from the paper: The authors proposed that each seasonal influenza vaccination may bring in only a limited number of new T cells.

On this clonotype itself: No cognate antigen has been identified for it. No much larger clone exists at a distance of one base, and base qualities are not known.

The time point label on this specimen signifies: around 42 days after influenza vaccine administration. V lost 2 bases and J lost 4 bases, and the count of bases not matched to a germline gene is 6. The cysteine opens and the phenylalanine closes a CDR3 of 15 amino acids. Only CDR3 DNA is held: 45 bases, read in frame from base 1. The germline V gene (reference sequence) yields MNHEY for CDR1 and SMNVEV for CDR2. The method behind the library was RT-PCR. TCRdb lists the instrument as Illumina HiSeq 2500. Using fastp trimming at Q25 and MiXCR clonotype assembly, TCRdb reanalyzed the public sequencing data and kept in-frame beta chains. Records with the same CDR3 protein are collapsed into one entry carrying the most frequent genes and DNA. This sample is represented by roughly 570,000 distinct CDR3 sequences; over 10% of them were singletons. The top ten constitute 10% to 15% of the sample.

The sequences come from PBMCs from blood, collected about 40 days after vaccination. The receptor was derived from a man aged 45-65 years who received an inactivated influenza vaccine. Donor details come from another sample of the same person, matched by shared clones. Recombination linked TRBV27 to TRBJ2-3, and 7 junctional nucleotides match TRBD2. The CDR3 corresponds to CASSLRWEGPDTQYF. Read as DNA, the sequence is TGTGCCAGCAGTTTACGGTGGGAGGGCCCAGATACGCAGTATTTT.